The sequence of this TCR beta chain was determined in a study of identical twins. Through template switching, a universal primer site was introduced, and the cDNA contained unique molecular identifiers. TCRdb recomputed calls from the 5' RACE reads with MiXCR, one row per CDR3 protein. The data hold 210,000 or so distinct CDR3 sequences, with around 8% observed a single time. Germline-derived CDR1 and CDR2 are LGHDT and YNNKEL (reference sequence). This CDR3 has 16 amino acids. V lost 1 base to trimming and J lost 5 bases, with 15 bases between them. There are many counts of this clonotype. This sample also belongs to another study, concerning yellow fever vaccine responses in identical twins.

The V and J genes are TRBV3-1 and TRBJ2-1; either TRBD1 or TRBD2 may fit D (5 bases each). The specimen sequenced was memory (CD45RO+) T cells sorted from blood. The TCR comes from a woman aged 18-29 years in good health. DNA of the CDR3: TGTGCCAGCAGCCAAGCCACACCGGGACCCCACAATGAGCAGTTCTTC. Translated: CASSQATPGPHNEQFF.